This TCR beta chain was recorded in a study of CD8 T cells in ankylosing spondylitis. Points from the study as a whole: There was a TCR beta motif, made of several highly homologous variants, that appeared characteristic of ankylosing spondylitis blood. Enrichment of disease-linked clones was reportedly significant in matched ankylosing spondylitis synovial fluid. Certain motif variants had earlier been reported in reactive arthritis synovial fluid and blood.

The CDR3 has 15 amino acids. V lost 0 bases to trimming and J lost 4 bases, with 13 bases between them. Germline V gene lookup returns CDR1 SGHRS and CDR2 YFSETQ. A few counts support this clonotype. Antigen unknown. TCRdb redid the calling of the 5' RACE reads with MiXCR, one entry per CDR3 protein. The table shows approximately 400,000 distinct CDR3 sequences, with more than 15% occurring only once. Material: blood, either unsorted or a sorted T cell fraction (not recorded which). This sequence originates from a male donor with ankylosing spondylitis. The chain has TRBV5-1 and TRBJ2-5; D remains unclear. The chain's CDR3 is CASSLGGGHGETQYF. The CDR3 DNA is TGCGCCAGCAGCTTGGGAGGCGGTCATGGAGAGACCCAGTACTTC.